The entry below gives a single TCR beta chain sequence along with its context. The target antigen is unknown. This record comes from a study of cytomegalovirus exposure and HLA in healthy donors. Study-wide findings and caveats: Cytomegalovirus status, reportedly, was diagnosed with high specificity and sensitivity by the classifier. CMV serostatus was the only recorded immune exposure for donors. The productive fraction for most TCR beta V segments was about 87% or about 30% in an earlier analysis.

Trimming pared 7 bases from V and 0 bases from J, leaving 3 bases between. The germline gives CDR1 MNHEY, CDR2 SVGAGI. The CDR3 is made up of 11 amino acids. The PCR had 60 Vbeta and 13 Jbeta primers. As processed by the authors: Later work found around 85 million unique TCR beta chains, with 9.5 million to 14 million shared. Sequencing used immunoSEQ multiplex PCR; TCRdb keeps in-frame clones, though not all of them. Clone size and the V and J calls come from that table; the DNA yielded D and trimming. The table records roughly 200,000 clones, almost 85% of them present only once. The sequenced sample consisted of PBMCs. The receptor was isolated from a woman aged 45 to 65 in good health and CMV-seronegative. This chain links TRBV6-5 with TRBJ1-1; no clear D. The CDR3 loop is CASTVNTEAFF. In DNA, the CDR3 is TGTGCCAGCACAGTGAACACTGAAGCTTTCTTT.